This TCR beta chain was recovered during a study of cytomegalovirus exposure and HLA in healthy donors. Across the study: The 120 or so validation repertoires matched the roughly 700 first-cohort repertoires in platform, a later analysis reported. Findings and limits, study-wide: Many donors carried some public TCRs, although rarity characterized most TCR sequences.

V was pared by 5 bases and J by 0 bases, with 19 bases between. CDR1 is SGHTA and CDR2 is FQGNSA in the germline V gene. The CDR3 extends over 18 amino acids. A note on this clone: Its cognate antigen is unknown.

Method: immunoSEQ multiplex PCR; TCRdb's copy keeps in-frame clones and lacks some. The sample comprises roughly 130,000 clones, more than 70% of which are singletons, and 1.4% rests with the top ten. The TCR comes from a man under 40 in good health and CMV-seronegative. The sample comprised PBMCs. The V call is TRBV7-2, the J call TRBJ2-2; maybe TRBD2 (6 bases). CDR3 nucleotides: TGTGCCAGCAGCCGGACCGGGACTCACATCCCGAACACCGGGGAGCTGTTTTTT. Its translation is CASSRTGTHIPNTGELFF.